The source of this TCR beta chain is a study of blood T cell repertoires in COVID-19. Study information: Specimens from acute and convalescent COVID-19 originated in the United States, Italy and Spain. T cells, B-cell-depleted T cells, or PBMCs supplied cDNA or gDNA.

In the original processing: Reference gene primers were amplified, and this amplification served to estimate nucleated cell counts. Assay used: immunoSEQ multiplex PCR; TCRdb lists only in-frame clones, some missing. For V, J and clone size, that table is used; D and trimming come from the DNA. The table records 50,000 to 60,000 clones, around nine tenths of them present only once. CDR1 and CDR2 from the germline V gene are MDHEN and SYDVKM. The CDR3 has 13 amino acids. Trimming took off 7 bases at V and 4 bases at J, with 14 bases between the two ends. The sequencing input was peripheral blood. The source is a human donor with active COVID-19. The donor label of this sample is uncertain. This chain uses TRBV28 with TRBJ2-7, with unresolved D. CDR3 bases: TGTGCCAGCATGTCGCTAGTAACGTACGAGCAGTACTTC. This codes for CASMSLVTYEQYF.